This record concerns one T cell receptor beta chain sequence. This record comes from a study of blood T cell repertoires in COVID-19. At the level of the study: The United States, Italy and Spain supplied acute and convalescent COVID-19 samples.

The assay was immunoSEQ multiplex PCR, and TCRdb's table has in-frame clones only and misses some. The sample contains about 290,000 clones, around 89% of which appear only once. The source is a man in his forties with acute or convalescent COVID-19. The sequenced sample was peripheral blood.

The CDR3 spells CASGREGADTQYF. Here the CDR3 DNA reads TGTGCCAGCGGTCGCGAGGGGGCCGATACGCAGTATTTT. This chain connects TRBV2 to TRBJ2-3, with TRBD1 identical over 7 bases. Germline CDR1 SNHLY, CDR2 FYNNEI. Unmatched junction bases numbered 8, after V lost 8 bases and J lost 6 bases. The CDR3 loop spans 13 amino acids.